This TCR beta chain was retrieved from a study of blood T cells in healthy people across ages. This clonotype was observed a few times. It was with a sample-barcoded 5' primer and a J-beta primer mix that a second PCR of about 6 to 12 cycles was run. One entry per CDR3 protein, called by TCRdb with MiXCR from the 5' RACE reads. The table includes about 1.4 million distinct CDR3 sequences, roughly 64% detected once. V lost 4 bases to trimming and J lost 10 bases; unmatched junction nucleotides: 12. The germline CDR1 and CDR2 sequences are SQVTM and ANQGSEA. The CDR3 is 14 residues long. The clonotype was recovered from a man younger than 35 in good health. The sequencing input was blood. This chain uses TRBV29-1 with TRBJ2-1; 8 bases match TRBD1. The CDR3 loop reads CSVVQGQAKGEQFF. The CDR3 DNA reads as TGCAGCGTTGTCCAGGGACAGGCCAAGGGGGAGCAGTTCTTC.